This is a list of T cell receptor beta chains from one sample in a study of blood T cells in healthy people across ages. TCRdb itself ran the 5' RACE reads through MiXCR, one entry per CDR3 protein. The sample carries 1.5 million to 2 million distinct CDR3 sequences, roughly 30% recorded once. Sequencing was done on a sample of blood. All receptors come from a woman aged 25 to 45 in good health. Each CDR3 is given with its conserved first and last residue. The order of the fields is clone size, J gene, V gene, CDR3 length, D gene, CDR3 protein, CDR3 DNA. A D gene is named only where the DNA matches it firmly. Only some rows state a clone size, as once, few, many or a class for expanded clones.

>NA|TRBJ2-3|TRBV27|17|TRBD2
CASSLSALAGGTDTQYF
TGTGCCAGCAGTTTATCGGCTCTAGCGGGAGGCACAGATACGCAGTATTTT
>NA|TRBJ1-6|TRBV3-1|13|TRBD1
CASSRDRSSPLHF
TGTGCCAGCAGCCGGGACAGGAGTTCACCCCTCCACTTT
>NA|TRBJ2-3|TRBV11-2|16|TRBD2
CASSFKRGDSGDTQYF
TGTGCCAGCAGCTTTAAGCGGGGCGACTCGGGAGATACGCAGTATTTT
>few|TRBJ2-1|TRBV20-1|14|NA
CSARNRDPYSEQFF
TGCAGTGCCAGAAACCGGGATCCGTACTCTGAGCAGTTCTTC
>NA|TRBJ1-2|TRBV5-8|15|NA
CASSAVRTTNYGYTF
TGTGCCAGCAGCGCGGTGAGGACTACAAACTATGGCTACACCTTC
>many|TRBJ1-1|TRBV4-1|14|TRBD1
CASRATGANTEAFF
TGCGCCAGCAGAGCCACAGGGGCGAACACTGAAGCTTTCTTT
>NA|TRBJ2-1|TRBV7-3|22|NA
CASSLMFSAGSLSRATNNEQFF
TGTGCCAGCAGCTTAATGTTTAGTGCGGGAAGTTTAAGCCGGGCCACGAACAATGAGCAGTTCTTC
>NA|TRBJ2-7|TRBV7-8|16|NA
CASSSEPSESSYEQYF
TGTGCCAGCAGCTCCGAGCCTAGCGAAAGCTCCTACGAGCAGTACTTC
>NA|TRBJ2-7|TRBV5-6|14|NA
CASSSSSAPYEQYF
TGTGCCAGCAGCTCCTCTAGTGCACCCTACGAGCAGTACTTC
>NA|TRBJ2-7|TRBV2|15|NA
CASRGRDWGPGEQYF
TGTGCCAGCAGAGGACGGGACTGGGGGCCTGGCGAGCAGTACTTC
>many|TRBJ1-2|TRBV29-1|13|TRBD1
CSVSSRQGGGYTF
TGCAGCGTTTCTAGCAGACAGGGTGGTGGCTACACCTTC
>few|TRBJ1-1|TRBV5-1|15|NA
CASSLGRHMNTEAFF
TGCGCCAGCAGCTTGGGGAGACACATGAACACTGAAGCTTTCTTT
>many|TRBJ2-1|TRBV29-1|16|NA
CSVDFGLKRSYNEQFF
TGCAGCGTTGATTTTGGGCTTAAACGCTCCTACAATGAGCAGTTCTTC
>few|TRBJ1-2|TRBV20-1|13|NA
CSARRASNYGYTF
TGCAGTGCCAGGCGAGCCTCTAACTATGGCTACACCTTC
>NA|TRBJ1-4|TRBV25-1|13|NA
CASSAGVGEKLFF
TGTGCCAGCAGTGCCGGGGTCGGTGAAAAACTGTTTTTT
>few|TRBJ2-3|TRBV20-1|15|TRBD2
CSARDTGLATDTQYF
TGCAGTGCTAGAGATACAGGACTAGCAACAGATACGCAGTATTTT
>NA|TRBJ1-2|TRBV9|17|TRBD1
CASSVVDRGPQGYGYTF
TGTGCCAGCAGCGTAGTGGACAGGGGGCCCCAGGGCTATGGCTACACCTTC
>once|TRBJ1-2|TRBV6-5|12|NA
CASRRGAYGYTF
TGTGCCAGCAGGCGCGGAGCCTATGGCTACACCTTC
>few|TRBJ2-3|TRBV5-1|17|TRBD2
CASSSGLAGRAADTQYF
TGCGCCAGCAGCTCAGGACTAGCGGGTCGGGCAGCCGATACGCAGTATTTT
>NA|TRBJ1-5|TRBV2|19|TRBD1
CASSETLRTGGIGNQPQHF
TGTGCCAGCAGTGAAACGCTCCGGACAGGGGGCATCGGCAATCAGCCCCAGCATTTT
>few|TRBJ2-5|TRBV5-6|14|TRBD1
CASTKTGRVETQYF
TGTGCCAGCACCAAGACAGGGCGTGTAGAGACCCAGTACTTC
>few|TRBJ1-1|TRBV10-3|13|NA
CAISGGGGTEAFF
TGTGCCATCAGTGGAGGGGGAGGAACTGAAGCTTTCTTT
>few|TRBJ2-5|TRBV20-1|13|TRBD2
CSGLAGGLETQYF
TGCAGTGGTCTAGCGGGGGGGCTAGAGACCCAGTACTTC
>NA|TRBJ2-5|TRBV7-8|16|TRBD1
CASSLALGQGKETQYF
TGTGCCAGCAGCTTAGCGCTTGGACAGGGAAAGGAGACCCAGTACTTC
>few|TRBJ1-2|TRBV30|15|NA
CAWSVGPAFNYGYTF
TGTGCCTGGAGTGTAGGGCCAGCGTTTAACTATGGCTACACCTTC
>few|TRBJ2-1|TRBV12-5|16|TRBD2
CASGPQTSGRSNEQFF
TGTGCTAGTGGTCCCCAAACTAGCGGGAGGTCCAATGAGCAGTTCTTC
>few|TRBJ2-1|TRBV27|13|TRBD1
CASSWDSHREQFF
TGTGCCAGCAGCTGGGACAGCCACCGGGAGCAGTTCTTC
>NA|TRBJ2-7|TRBV6-1|13|NA
CALTPGTSYEQYF
TGTGCCTTAACTCCCGGGACATCTTACGAGCAGTACTTC
>NA|TRBJ2-7|TRBV11-1|15|NA
CASSPRGGGQSEQYF
TGTGCCAGCAGCCCCCGAGGGGGGGGGCAGAGCGAGCAGTACTTC
>few|TRBJ2-5|TRBV5-1|16|NA
CASSLQVGQHQETQYF
TGCGCCAGCAGCTTGCAGGTAGGGCAACACCAAGAGACCCAGTACTTC
>few|TRBJ2-5|TRBV5-1|15|TRBD2
CASSSASGTRETQYF
TGCGCCAGCAGCTCCGCTAGCGGGACGAGAGAGACCCAGTACTTC
>NA|TRBJ2-7|TRBV3-1|14|NA
CASSQELPGDEQYF
TGTGCCAGCAGCCAAGAGTTACCAGGAGACGAGCAGTACTTC
>few|TRBJ2-5|TRBV18|16|NA
CASSPPSRASQETQYF
TGTGCCAGCTCACCACCGTCCAGGGCTTCCCAAGAGACCCAGTACTTC
>NA|TRBJ2-3|TRBV28|12|NA
CASSPTGITQYF
TGTGCCAGCAGTCCCACCGGGATTACGCAGTATTTT
>few|TRBJ2-7|TRBV5-1|13|NA
CASSTGSAYEQYF
TGCGCCAGCAGTACCGGGAGCGCCTACGAGCAGTACTTC
>NA|TRBJ2-3|TRBV9|15|NA
CASSVAPSEEVTQYF
TGTGCCAGCAGCGTAGCCCCCTCCGAAGAAGTCACGCAGTATTTT
>NA|TRBJ2-7|TRBV10-1|16|TRBD2
CASSDMRLARSYEQYF
TGCGCCAGCAGTGACATGCGACTAGCGAGATCCTACGAGCAGTACTTC
>NA|TRBJ2-7|TRBV10-3|11|NA
CATSPSVEQYF
TGTGCCACCAGCCCTAGCGTCGAGCAGTACTTC
>NA|TRBJ2-3|TRBV6-1|18|NA
CASSPGLRPLLGTDAQYF
TGTGCCAGCAGTCCGGGACTGCGGCCCCTACTCGGCACAGATGCGCAGTATTTT
>NA|TRBJ2-1|TRBV24-1|14|TRBD1
CATRGDRGYNEQFF
TGTGCCACCAGGGGGGACAGGGGATACAATGAGCAGTTCTTC
>NA|TRBJ2-3|TRBV6-4|13|NA
CASSFHSGDTQYF
TGTGCCAGCAGTTTCCACTCCGGAGATACGCAGTATTTT
>NA|TRBJ2-7|TRBV21-1|15|NA
CASTPQGPLSYEQYF
TGTGCCAGCACCCCGCAGGGGCCCCTCTCCTACGAGCAGTACTTC